Reported below is one T cell receptor beta chain. Its antigen remains unidentified. The data originate from a study of persistence of HIV-infected CD4 T cells. Points from the study as a whole: Proviral oligoclonality tracked with TCR oligoclonality within the same sorted cells.

The libraries were made with immunoSEQ version 4 in survey mode. Using immunoSEQ multiplex PCR, the repertoire was profiled, and TCRdb retains in-frame clones only, with some absent. In the table there are more than 35,000 clones, more than 70% of which are singletons. Trimming cost V 1 base and J 7 bases, with 14 bases left between them. The CDR3 is 16 residues long. Germline V gene data show CDR1 as SGHTA and CDR2 as FQGNSA. Lysates of CMV-infected fibroblasts at around 9.1 ug/mL stimulated these cells. CD40L/CD69 double-negative CD45RO-high memory CD4+ T cells were collected. For around 17 hours, CD8-depleted PBMCs received anti-CD28/CD49d costimulation, a CD40-blocking antibody and enfuvirtide.

The clonotype originates from an adult man with HIV who was CMV-seropositive. Sequenced here: CD4+ T cells sorted from PBMCs after roughly 18-hour stimulation, sampled from a patient who received antiretroviral therapy. The chain recombines TRBV7-2 with TRBJ1-6, with D tentatively TRBD1 (5 bases). The CDR3 sequence is CASSLVRGVGNSPLHF. CDR3 DNA sequence: TGTGCCAGCAGCTTAGTTAGAGGGGTAGGAAATTCACCCCTCCACTTT.